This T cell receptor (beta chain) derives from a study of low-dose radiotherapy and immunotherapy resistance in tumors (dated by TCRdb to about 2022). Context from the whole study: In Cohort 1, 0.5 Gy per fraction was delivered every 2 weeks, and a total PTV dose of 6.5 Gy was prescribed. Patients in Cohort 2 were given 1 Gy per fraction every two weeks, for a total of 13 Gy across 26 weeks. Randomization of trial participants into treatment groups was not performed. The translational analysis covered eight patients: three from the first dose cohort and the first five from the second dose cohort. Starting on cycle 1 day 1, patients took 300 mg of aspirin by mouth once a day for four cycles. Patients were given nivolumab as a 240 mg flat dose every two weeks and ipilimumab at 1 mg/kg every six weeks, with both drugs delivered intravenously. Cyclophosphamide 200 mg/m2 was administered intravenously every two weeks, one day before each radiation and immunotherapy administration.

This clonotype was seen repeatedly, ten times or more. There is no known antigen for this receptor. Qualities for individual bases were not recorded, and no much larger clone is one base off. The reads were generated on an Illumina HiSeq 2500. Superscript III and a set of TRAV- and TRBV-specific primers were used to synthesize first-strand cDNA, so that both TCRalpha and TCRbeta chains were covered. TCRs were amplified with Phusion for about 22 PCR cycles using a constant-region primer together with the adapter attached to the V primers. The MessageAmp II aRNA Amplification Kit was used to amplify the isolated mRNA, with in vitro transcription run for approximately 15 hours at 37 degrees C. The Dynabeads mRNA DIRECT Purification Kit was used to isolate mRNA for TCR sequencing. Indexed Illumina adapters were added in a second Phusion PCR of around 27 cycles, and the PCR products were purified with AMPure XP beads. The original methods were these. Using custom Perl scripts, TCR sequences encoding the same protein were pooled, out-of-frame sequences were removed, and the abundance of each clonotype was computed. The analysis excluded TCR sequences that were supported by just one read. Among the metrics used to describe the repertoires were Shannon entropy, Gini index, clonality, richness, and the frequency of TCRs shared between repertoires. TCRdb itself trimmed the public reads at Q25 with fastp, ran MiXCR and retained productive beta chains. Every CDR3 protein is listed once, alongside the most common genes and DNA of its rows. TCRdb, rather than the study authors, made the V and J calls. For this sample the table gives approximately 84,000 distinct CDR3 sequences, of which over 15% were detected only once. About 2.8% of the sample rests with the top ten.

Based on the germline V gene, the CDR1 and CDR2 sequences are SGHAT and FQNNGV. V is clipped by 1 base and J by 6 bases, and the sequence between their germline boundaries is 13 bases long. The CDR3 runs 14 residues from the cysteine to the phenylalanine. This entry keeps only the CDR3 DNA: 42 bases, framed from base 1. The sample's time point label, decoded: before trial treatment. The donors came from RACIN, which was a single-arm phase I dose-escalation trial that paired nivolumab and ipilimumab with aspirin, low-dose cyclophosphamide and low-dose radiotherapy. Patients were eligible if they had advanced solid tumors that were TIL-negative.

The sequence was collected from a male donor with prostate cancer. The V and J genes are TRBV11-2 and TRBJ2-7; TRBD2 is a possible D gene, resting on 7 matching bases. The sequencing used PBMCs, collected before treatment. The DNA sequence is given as TGTGCCAGCAGCTTAGTCGGGGGAGGGGGCGAGCAGTACTTC. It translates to CASSLVGGGGEQYF.